A single sample gave rise to the 3 T cell receptor beta chains below, sequenced in a study of T cell responses to AZD1222 COVID-19 vaccine. Clones were sequenced by immunoSEQ multiplex PCR, and TCRdb holds only the in-frame ones, with some missing. Of about 120,000 clones in the sample, 85% to 90% are singletons; the top ten hold 8% to 10%. The sample was peripheral blood, taken on day 0 of AZD1222 vaccination. The receptors derive from an adult in good health.

CDR3 nucleotide sequence: TGTGCCACCAGCAGAACTGGAAACACCATATATTTT. This translates into CATSRTGNTIYF. V is TRBV24-1 and J is TRBJ1-3, with D uncertain. This CDR3 comprises 12 residues. Germline V gene lookup returns CDR1 KGHDR and CDR2 SFDVKD. Between the trimmed V and J ends, which lost 7 bases and 2 bases, there was a span of 5 bases.

The chain couples TRBV7-2 to TRBJ1-1; D is perhaps TRBD1 (6 bases). The CDR3 is 17 residues long. Trimming pared 0 bases from V and 1 base from J, leaving 15 bases between. Germline values: CDR1 SGHTA, CDR2 FQGNSA. The CDR3 bases are TGTGCCAGCAGCTTAGCGACAGGTACCCTACCGAACACTGAAGCTTTCTTT. Amino acids: CASSLATGTLPNTEAFF.

The gene calls are TRBV12-3 or TRBV12-4 and TRBJ1-2; D is unresolved. Trimming took off 3 bases at V and 4 bases at J, with 9 bases between the two ends. The CDR3 loop spans 13 amino acids. CDR3 in amino acids: CASSFPAFYGYTF. Here the CDR3 DNA reads TGTGCCAGCAGTTTCCCAGCCTTCTATGGCTACACCTTC.